The 28 T cell receptor beta chains below all came from one sample that was sequenced in a study of T cell changes during pregnancy in multiple sclerosis. Some clones are missing from TCRdb's copy, which holds only in-frame ones; the method was immunoSEQ multiplex PCR. The profile shows more than 55,000 clones, 90% of them singletons. The sample in question was peripheral blood, obtained in the third trimester of pregnancy. Receptor source: a female donor in good health, enrolled as a control in a pregnancy study.

The gene calls are TRBV30 and TRBJ1-2, with 12 bases that match TRBD1. V trimming: 6 bases; J trimming: 7 bases; junction bases outside the gene matches: 6. Germline CDR1 reads GTSNPN; CDR2 reads SVGIG (reference sequence). This CDR3 is built from 13 residues. In nucleotides, the CDR3 is TGTGCCTGTTGGGGACAGGGGGCGCGTGGCTACACCTTC. This encodes CACWGQGARGYTF.

The V call is TRBV7-2, the J call TRBJ2-6; D gene unclear. This CDR3 is 14 amino acids long. With 1 base removed from V and 3 bases from J, the gap between germline ends came to 4 bases. Germline V gene lookup returns CDR1 SGHTA and CDR2 FQGNSA. The CDR3 loop is CASSLDYGANVLTF. CDR3 coding DNA: TGTGCCAGCAGCTTAGACTATGGGGCCAACGTCCTGACTTTC.

J is TRBJ1-5 and V is TRBV28; 7 bases fit TRBD1. The CDR3 runs 16 residues. V trimming: 2 bases; J trimming: 2 bases; junction bases outside the gene matches: 6. Germline V gives CDR1 MDHEN, CDR2 SYDVKM. CDR3: CASSLIRTGGNQPQHF. Written as DNA, the CDR3 is TGTGCCAGCAGTTTAATTCGCACAGGGGGCAATCAGCCCCAGCATTTT.

This chain connects TRBV12-5 to TRBJ2-7; D might be TRBD1 (5 bases). Trimming left V 6 bases short and J 3 bases short, with 27 bases between. This CDR3 is 18 amino acids long. CDR1 is LGHNT and CDR2 is FRNRAP in the germline V gene. The CDR3 region has the DNA TGTGCTAGTGGCACGAGCCCGGACCGCCCCACAGGCGGCTACGAGCAGTACTTC. Translated: CASGTSPDRPTGGYEQYF.

The V call is TRBV7-2, the J call TRBJ1-1; 7 nucleotides match TRBD1. Germline values: CDR1 SGHTA, CDR2 FQGNSA. The V and J ends lost 4 bases and 1 base, in that order; junction bases with no gene match: 6. This CDR3 contains 15 residues. CDR3 protein: CASSSSGTANTEAFF. For the CDR3, the DNA is TGTGCCAGCAGCTCCTCCGGGACAGCGAACACTGAAGCTTTCTTT.

This CDR3 reads CASKDPGVNTEAFF. CDR3 bases: TGTGCCAGCAAGGACCCGGGGGTGAACACTGAAGCTTTCTTT. The genes are TRBV6-1 and TRBJ1-1; perhaps TRBD1 as D (5 bases). Germline CDR1 is MNHNS and CDR2 is SASEGT. CDR3 size: 14 residues. The ends were cut back, 7 bases at V and 0 bases at J, with 12 bases in the middle.

The chain has TRBV5-6 and TRBJ2-7, with a weak D call TRBD1 (6 bases). Trimming left V 0 bases short and J 5 bases short, with 12 bases between. This CDR3 is built from 14 residues. Germline values: CDR1 SGHDT, CDR2 YYEEEE. The CDR3 region has the DNA TGTGCCAGCAGCTTGGTGGCAGGGGTCCACGAGCAGTACTTC. Translated: CASSLVAGVHEQYF.

This chain joins TRBV30 and TRBJ1-2, with 9 bases matching TRBD1. There are 14 residues in the CDR3. Looked up from germline, CDR1 is GTSNPN and CDR2 is SVGIG (reference sequence). The trim removed 8 bases at V and 0 bases at J, leaving 7 bases unmatched. The CDR3 DNA sequence: TGTGCCCTAGGACAGGGGATAGCTAACTATGGCTACACCTTC. Translated, it gives CALGQGIANYGYTF.

This chain uses TRBV11-3 with TRBJ2-3; D is possibly TRBD2 (6 bases). V gave up 7 bases and J gave up 1 base, with 12 bases separating them. The CDR3 length is 14 residues. The germline V gene encodes CDR1 SGHNT and CDR2 YENEEA. The CDR3 nucleotides read TGTGCCAGCAACCCCCCGGGGGGCACAGATACGCAGTATTTT. This sequence encodes CASNPPGGTDTQYF.

The V gene is TRBV4-3, the J gene TRBJ1-5, with TRBD1 as a possible D gene (5 bases). V lost 1 base, J lost 2 bases, and 9 bases lay in between. CDR1 is LGHNA and CDR2 is YSLEER in the germline V gene. The CDR3 is 15 residues long. This CDR3 reads CASSQVRDGNQPQHF. The CDR3, as DNA: TGCGCCAGCAGCCAAGTCAGGGATGGCAATCAGCCCCAGCATTTT.

The V and J genes are TRBV11-2 and TRBJ2-7; 7 nucleotides line up with TRBD1. The germline V gene encodes CDR1 SGHAT and CDR2 FQNNGV. The trim removed 9 bases at V and 4 bases at J, leaving 18 bases unmatched. This CDR3 comprises 16 residues. DNA for the CDR3: TGTGCCAGTAGGGGCCTACAGGGGAATTTTTTTTACGAGCAGTACTTC. This encodes CASRGLQGNFFYEQYF. Drawing the rest from reference TRBV11-2 and TRBJ2-7, the complete variable domain is EAGVAQSPRYKIIEKRQSVAFWCNPISGHATLYWYQQILGQGPKLLIQFQNNGVVDDSQLPKDRFSAERLKGVDSTLKIQPAKLEDSAVYLCASRGLQGNFFYEQYFGPGTRLTVT.

The chain couples TRBV27 to TRBJ1-2; D might be TRBD1 (5 bases). CDR3 length equals 17 residues. V dropped 8 bases and J dropped 0 bases, with 22 bases sitting between them. Germline values: CDR1 MNHEY, CDR2 SMNVEV (reference sequence). The DNA of the CDR3 is TGTGCCAGCTCGAGAGGCTTAGACAGTTGGTCTAACTATGGCTACACCTTC. Encoded protein: CASSRGLDSWSNYGYTF.

The V call is TRBV19, the J call TRBJ2-3; 9 bases agree with TRBD1. The CDR3 totals 16 residues. Germline V CDR1 and CDR2: LNHDA, SQIVND (reference sequence). V was pared by 1 base and J by 4 bases, with 6 bases of the junction left unmatched. Here the CDR3 reads CASSIARQGGPDTQYF. The CDR3 DNA follows: TGTGCCAGTAGTATAGCCCGACAGGGGGGACCAGATACGCAGTATTTT.

This clone showed up just a few times. The rearrangement joins TRBV12-5 to TRBJ1-5; D is uncertain. The CDR3 covers 15 residues. The germline V and J ends were trimmed by 1 base and 3 bases, with 10 bases remaining between them. Germline CDR1 and CDR2: LGHNT and FRNRAP. CDR3 sequence: CASGLARGYNQPQHF. The CDR3 DNA follows: TGTGCTAGTGGTTTGGCTCGCGGCTACAATCAGCCCCAGCATTTT.

This CDR3 is CASSAGQGVNEQYF. The CDR3 DNA follows: TGCGCCAGCAGCGCCGGACAGGGAGTTAACGAGCAGTACTTC. This rearrangement joins TRBV5-1 to TRBJ2-5; 8 bases align to TRBD1. The J call may be incorrect, as the DNA end agrees better with TRBJ2-7. CDR3 length: 14 amino acids. Germline-derived CDR1 and CDR2 are SGHRS and YFSETQ.

The rearrangement uses TRBV6-1 and TRBJ1-5; D uncertain. The CDR3 sequence is 13 residues long. Per germline, CDR1 MNHNS and CDR2 SASEGT. V was cut by 8 bases and J by 5 bases, with 13 bases left in between. The CDR3 is CASSGSTDQPQHF. CDR3 bases: TGTGCCAGCTCCGGGTCCACCGATCAGCCCCAGCATTTT.

This sequence joins TRBV25-1 and TRBJ2-7, with 12 bases that match TRBD2. The V gene end was trimmed by 3 bases and the J gene end by 7 bases; junction bases not matched to a gene: 10. The CDR3 is 16 amino acids. Germline CDR1 reads MGHDK; CDR2 reads SYGVNS. DNA of the CDR3: TGTGCCAGCAGTGACAACTTGCGACTAGCGGGAGATGAGCAGTACTTC. The encoded protein is CASSDNLRLAGDEQYF.

V and J are TRBV6-4 and TRBJ1-1; no firm D call. The CDR3 contains 16 residues. V was pared by 5 bases and J by 0 bases, with 16 bases between. Germline V gene lookup returns CDR1 MRHNA and CDR2 SNTAGT. The CDR3 is CASSPRKESLNTEAFF. CDR3 in DNA: TGTGCCAGCAGTCCCCGCAAGGAGAGCCTGAACACTGAAGCTTTCTTT.

This clone was observed a single time. This chain uses TRBV27 with TRBJ2-7; D might be TRBD1 (5 bases). This CDR3 contains 13 residues. Looked up from germline, CDR1 is MNHEY and CDR2 is SMNVEV (reference sequence). V lost 3 bases and J 3 bases, leaving 9 bases between the germline ends. Here the CDR3 reads CASSFGQGYEQYF. The CDR3 DNA follows: TGTGCCAGCAGTTTTGGTCAGGGCTACGAGCAGTACTTC.

The CDR3 loop is CASSEKGLAAYNEQFF. Here the CDR3 DNA reads TGTGCCAGCAGCGAGAAGGGACTAGCGGCTTACAATGAGCAGTTCTTC. This chain links TRBV9 with TRBJ2-1; 11 bases map to TRBD2. CDR1 is SGDLS and CDR2 is YYNGEE in the germline V gene. The ends lost 3 bases at V and 4 bases at J; junction bases unmatched: 6. The CDR3 has 16 amino acids.

The chain combines TRBV5-6 with TRBJ2-1, with 7 bases that match TRBD2. The CDR3 totals 12 residues. In germline, CDR1 is SGHDT, CDR2 YYEEEE. V shed 2 bases and J 8 bases; nucleotides not matched to a gene: 1. CDR3 nucleotide sequence: TGTGCCAGCAGCTTACTAGCGCATGAGCAGTTCTTC. Translation: CASSLLAHEQFF.

The gene calls are TRBV27 and TRBJ2-3, with D unresolved. From germline, CDR1 is MNHEY and CDR2 SMNVEV (reference sequence). V lost 0 bases and J 4 bases, leaving 20 bases between the germline ends. The CDR3 length is 18 residues. The CDR3 sequence: CASSLSIGDQHPPDTQYF. The CDR3 DNA follows: TGTGCCAGCAGTTTATCGATCGGAGACCAGCACCCCCCAGATACGCAGTATTTT.

The rearrangement joins TRBV5-5 to TRBJ2-7; D is possibly TRBD1 (5 bases). The CDR3 covers 13 residues. Germline V gives CDR1 SGHKS, CDR2 YYEKEE (reference sequence). Deletions cut 4 bases from V and 4 bases from J, with 12 bases between. Here the CDR3 DNA reads TGTGCCAGCAGCCGGATTCAGGGATACGAGCAGTACTTC. Residues: CASSRIQGYEQYF.

The chain has TRBV30 and TRBJ1-4; no clear D. Germline V gene lookup returns CDR1 GTSNPN and CDR2 SVGIG (reference sequence). The CDR3 runs 15 residues. V shed 0 bases and J shed 0 bases, with 8 bases lying between them. CDR3 sequence reads: CAWSVARPTNEKLFF. CDR3 nucleotide sequence: TGTGCCTGGAGTGTAGCCAGGCCAACTAATGAAAAACTGTTTTTT.

This sequence joins TRBV10-3 and TRBJ2-2; no clear D gene. V gave up 3 bases and J gave up 0 bases, with 5 bases separating them. The CDR3 length is 14 residues. Germline lookup yields CDR1 ENHRY and CDR2 SYGVKD. CDR3 nucleotide sequence: TGTGCCATCAGTGACGTAACGAACACCGGGGAGCTGTTTTTT. Its translation is CAISDVTNTGELFF.

The chain recombines TRBV4-1 with TRBJ2-2, with 9 bases lining up with TRBD1. The CDR3 loop spans 15 amino acids. The V segment lost 3 bases and the J segment 7 bases; nucleotides outside the gene matches: 6. Germline assignment: CDR1 MGHRA and CDR2 YSYEKL. CDR3 nucleotide sequence: TGCGCCAGCAGCCACAGGGGACAGGGTGGCGGGGAGCTGTTTTTT. Translated: CASSHRGQGGGELFF.

This chain connects TRBV11-2 to TRBJ1-2; D gene unclear. Germline V gene lookup returns CDR1 SGHAT and CDR2 FQNNGV. CDR3 length equals 13 residues. V shed 4 bases and J shed 6 bases, with 12 bases lying between them. CDR3 residues: CASSSPGSDGYTF. For the CDR3, the DNA is TGTGCCAGCAGCTCCCCCGGGAGCGATGGCTACACCTTC.

The V and J genes are TRBV4-3 and TRBJ2-5, with a weak D call TRBD2 (6 bases). There are 15 residues in the CDR3. Trimming left V 0 bases short and J 4 bases short, with 12 bases between. The germline V gene encodes CDR1 LGHNA and CDR2 YSLEER. CDR3 amino acids: CASSQDGGLRETQYF. CDR3 DNA: TGCGCCAGCAGCCAAGATGGGGGGTTGCGAGAGACCCAGTACTTC.